Below, 9 T cell receptor beta chains from the same sample are listed, as sequenced in a study of blood T cells in healthy people across ages. Through a sample-barcoded 5' primer and a J-beta primer mix, a second PCR was run for about 6 to 11 cycles. One entry per CDR3 protein, called by TCRdb with MiXCR from the 5' RACE reads. This table holds nearly 800,000 distinct CDR3 sequences, more than 20% found once. These records were also assigned to another study, of T cells of mothers and their children.

Source material: blood. These receptors came from a boy aged 5-17 years in good health.

In its sample, this clonotype was seen a few times. The V call is TRBV7-8, the J call TRBJ2-5; unclear D gene. V gave up 5 bases and J gave up 2 bases, with 15 bases separating them. The CDR3 totals 15 residues. CDR1 and CDR2 from the germline V gene are SGHVS and FQNEAQ. The CDR3 spells CASSAALTIQETQYF. DNA for the CDR3: TGTGCCAGCAGCGCCGCACTGACAATTCAAGAGACCCAGTACTTC.

A few counts support this clonotype. V and J are TRBV29-1 and TRBJ2-5; D is perhaps TRBD1 or TRBD2 (5 bases each). V dropped 6 bases and J dropped 5 bases, with 19 bases sitting between them. This CDR3 comprises 14 residues. CDR1 is SQVTM and CDR2 is ANQGSEA in the germline V gene. The DNA for the CDR3 is TGCAGCGTCGCCACGGGACCCCTGGGGGAGACCCAGTACTTC. This gives the protein CSVATGPLGETQYF.

This chain joins TRBV20-1 and TRBJ1-5, with D unclear. The V and J ends lost 0 bases and 0 bases respectively, with 12 bases between them. The CDR3 runs to 16 residues. Germline-derived CDR1 and CDR2 are DFQATT and SNEGSKA (reference sequence). The CDR3 nucleotides are TGCAGTGCTAGAGATCGGGCAGTCTATAGCAATCAGCCCCAGCATTTT. It codes for CSARDRAVYSNQPQHF.

This clonotype was recorded a few times. The CDR3 DNA sequence: TGTGCCAGCACCGGACTAGCGGGGGGAGGTGAGCAGTTCTTC. Protein: CASTGLAGGGEQFF. This sequence joins TRBV6-5 and TRBJ2-1; 14 nucleotides line up with TRBD2. The V and J ends lost 7 bases and 9 bases, in that order; junction bases with no gene match: 5. The CDR3 has 14 residues. From germline, CDR1 is MNHEY and CDR2 SVGAGI.

The CDR3 loop is CASDLNRDPEFF. Written as DNA, the CDR3 is TGTGCCAGTGACCTCAACCGGGATCCAGAATTCTTC. The chain is built from TRBV28 and TRBJ2-1; maybe TRBD2 (5 bases). V was trimmed by 9 bases and J by 16 bases, leaving 22 bases between them. Germline V gene lookup returns CDR1 MDHEN and CDR2 SYDVKM. CDR3 length equals 12 residues.

The rearrangement links TRBV24-1 to TRBJ2-1, with D perhaps being TRBD1 or TRBD2 (5 bases each). The CDR3 is 15 residues long. The germline V gene has CDR1 KGHDR and CDR2 SFDVKD. Trimming cost V 4 bases and J 2 bases, with 11 bases left between them. The CDR3 DNA sequence: TGTGCCACCAGTGAGGCTGGGACGGCCTACAATGAGCAGTTCTTC. Residues: CATSEAGTAYNEQFF.

The chain has TRBV11-2 and TRBJ2-3; D not resolved. V dropped 5 bases and J dropped 4 bases, with 13 bases sitting between them. Germline CDR1 is SGHAT and CDR2 is FQNNGV. This CDR3 contains 14 residues. CDR3 residues: CASSQDRPPDTQYF. The CDR3 nucleotides are TGTGCCAGCAGCCAAGACCGGCCCCCAGATACGCAGTATTTT.

This chain joins TRBV7-2 and TRBJ2-7; 10 bases line up with TRBD2. The CDR3 sequence is 15 residues long. Germline values: CDR1 SGHTA, CDR2 FQGNSA. Germline trimming cut 6 bases from V and 1 base from J; bases unmatched to any gene: 6. Written as DNA, the CDR3 is TGTGCCAGCAGTGCTAGCGGGGGCCCGTCCTACGAGCAGTACTTC. It translates to CASSASGGPSYEQYF.

The V call is TRBV7-9, the J call TRBJ1-2, with D perhaps TRBD1 (6 bases). V lost 3 bases and J 8 bases, leaving 16 bases between the germline ends. Germline-derived CDR1 and CDR2 are SEHNR and FQNEAQ (reference sequence). The CDR3 contains 14 residues. The CDR3 spells CASSLRRGSGGYTF. The CDR3 nucleotides read TGTGCCAGCAGCTTGCGCAGGGGATCGGGGGGCTACACCTTC.